This TCR beta chain was documented in a study of T cells in Graves' hyperthyroidism and ophthalmopathy. Overall study results and limits: A 13 V-J model separated ophthalmopathy from stable hyperthyroidism.

Investigators excluded patients with uncontrolled infection, other autoimmune disease, pregnancy or lactation. This clonotype was seen only a few times. Its antigen is undetermined. Germline values: CDR1 MNHEY, CDR2 SMNVEV (reference sequence). Trimming took off 0 bases at V and 6 bases at J, with 6 bases between the two ends. The CDR3 is 13 amino acids. Template material for amplifying TCR beta CDR3 regions consisted of RNA transcripts. The HTBI primer set served for first-round RT-PCR of the TCR CDR3. Each CDR3 protein is one row after TCRdb ran MiXCR on the multiplex PCR reads. This repertoire shows about 600,000 distinct CDR3 sequences, roughly 14% found once; its top ten account for approximately 12%.

This receptor was obtained from a woman aged 45-65 years with Graves' ophthalmopathy. The material sequenced was blood. The chain employs TRBV27 and TRBJ1-5; D not certain. CDR3 sequence reads: CASSLSLSQPQHF. CDR3 nucleotide sequence: TGTGCCAGCAGTTTATCTCTATCTCAGCCCCAGCATTTT.